One and the same sample provided the 25 T cell receptor beta chains below, sequenced in a study of T cell responses to AZD1222 COVID-19 vaccine. Only in-frame clones appear in the TCRdb table, and some are missing; sequencing was by immunoSEQ multiplex PCR. The table shows about 150,000 clones, with less than 90% occurring only once. Sequencing was performed on peripheral blood, taken after recovery from COVID-19. The receptors were sampled from an adult who had recovered from COVID-19.

This chain links TRBV5-1 with TRBJ1-1; a possible D gene is TRBD1 (5 bases). Trimming pared 1 base from V and 2 bases from J, leaving 15 bases between. In germline, CDR1 is SGHRS, CDR2 YFSETQ. The CDR3 spans 16 residues. The DNA of the CDR3 is TGCGCCAGCAGCTTGAATCTAGGGACCTTTAACACTGAAGCTTTCTTT. It translates to CASSLNLGTFNTEAFF.

This clone was picked up one time. CDR3: CASSFSFYEQYF. CDR3 nucleotide sequence: TGTGCCAGCAGTTTTTCCTTCTACGAGCAGTACTTC. J is TRBJ2-7 and V is TRBV6-6; D is unresolved. The germline V gene has CDR1 MNHNY and CDR2 SVGAGI (reference sequence). This CDR3 has 12 residues. Trimming cost V 4 bases and J 3 bases, with 7 bases left between them.

This clone was counted once. This sequence joins TRBV5-1 and TRBJ1-2; tentatively, D is TRBD1 (6 bases). Between the trimmed V and J ends, which lost 4 bases and 1 base, there was a span of 20 bases. Germline CDR1 SGHRS, CDR2 YFSETQ. The CDR3 totals 17 residues. CDR3 in DNA: TGCGCCAGCAGCCCCCGTGGAGGGGGGACCGTTAACTATGGCTACACCTTC. It codes for CASSPRGGGTVNYGYTF.

The chain couples TRBV7-3 to TRBJ2-2; no clear D. This CDR3 region has 14 residues. Germline V CDR1 and CDR2: SGHTA, FQGTGA. Trimming removed 4 bases from V and 2 bases from J, with 8 bases in between. The CDR3 DNA follows: TGTGCCAGCAGCTCCCGGGTCAACACCGGGGAGCTGTTTTTT. As protein: CASSSRVNTGELFF.

This clone was seen a few times. V and J are TRBV5-4 and TRBJ1-6; D gene ambiguous. This CDR3 has 15 amino acids. Germline V gene data show CDR1 as SGHNT and CDR2 as YYREEE (reference sequence). With 0 bases removed from V and 5 bases from J, the gap between germline ends came to 9 bases. CDR3 in amino acids: CASSLDPGNNSPLHF. The CDR3 DNA is TGTGCCAGCAGCTTGGATCCCGGGAATAATTCACCCCTCCACTTT.

The chain is built from TRBV5-4 and TRBJ2-5; 10 nucleotides align to TRBD1. The CDR3 extends over 16 amino acids. Trimming at V came to 4 bases and at J to 4 bases, leaving 10 bases not matched to a gene. CDR1 SGHNT and CDR2 YYREEE come from the germline V gene (reference sequence). The DNA for the CDR3 is TGTGCCAGCAGCGGTCGGGGACAGGGGACTGGAGAGACCCAGTACTTC. It is translated as CASSGRGQGTGETQYF.

J is TRBJ1-1 and V is TRBV7-9; tentatively, D is TRBD1 (6 bases). Trimming pared 5 bases from V and 5 bases from J, leaving 15 bases between. The CDR3 spans 14 residues. Germline values: CDR1 SEHNR, CDR2 FQNEAQ (reference sequence). The CDR3 loop is CASSQETGGTEAFF. DNA of the CDR3: TGTGCCAGCAGCCAGGAGACAGGAGGGACTGAAGCTTTCTTT.

V gene TRBV27 combines with J gene TRBJ2-7; perhaps TRBD2 as D (5 bases). Looked up from germline, CDR1 is MNHEY and CDR2 is SMNVEV (reference sequence). Between the trimmed V and J ends, which lost 6 bases and 3 bases, there was a span of 21 bases. The CDR3 is made up of 16 amino acids. CDR3 DNA sequence: TGTGCCAGCAGCTTTTTTTGGCCAGCGGTGGGCTACGAGCAGTACTTC. It codes for CASSFFWPAVGYEQYF.

The chain is built from TRBV5-1 and TRBJ1-4; D is uncertain. CDR3 length equals 16 residues. V gave up 0 bases and J gave up 0 bases, with 9 bases separating them. CDR1 SGHRS and CDR2 YFSETQ come from the germline V gene. CDR3 DNA: TGCGCCAGCAGCTTGGCCATGGGGTCAACTAATGAAAAACTGTTTTTT. Translation: CASSLAMGSTNEKLFF.

The rearrangement joins TRBV7-6 to TRBJ2-5; the match to TRBD2 covers 13 bases. The CDR3 extends over 15 amino acids. The ends lost 5 bases at V and 4 bases at J; junction bases unmatched: 4. From germline, CDR1 is SGHVS and CDR2 FNYEAQ. CDR3 amino acids: CASSPRTSGGETQYF. CDR3 coding DNA: TGTGCCAGCAGCCCTAGGACTAGCGGGGGAGAGACCCAGTACTTC.

The CDR3 reads CASSETGSHQPQHF. DNA for the CDR3: TGTGCCAGCAGTGAGACAGGGTCACATCAGCCCCAGCATTTT. The V gene is TRBV2, the J gene TRBJ1-5; the match to TRBD1 covers 7 bases. The CDR3 covers 14 residues. Germline CDR1 SNHLY, CDR2 FYNNEI. Germline trimming cut 3 bases from V and 5 bases from J; bases unmatched to any gene: 4.

The V and J genes are TRBV28 and TRBJ1-2; TRBD1 is a possible D gene (5 bases). This CDR3 comprises 13 residues. Germline lookup yields CDR1 MDHEN and CDR2 SYDVKM. Deletions cut 2 bases from V and 9 bases from J, with 13 bases between. Here the CDR3 reads CASSLVGRVSYTF. CDR3 bases: TGTGCCAGCAGTTTAGTCGGCAGGGTGAGCTACACCTTC.

This chain uses TRBV7-2 with TRBJ1-1; D ambiguous. V was clipped by 3 bases and J by 1 base, with 6 bases between them. The CDR3 consists of 13 residues. Per germline, CDR1 SGHTA and CDR2 FQGNSA. CDR3 protein: CASSFQGNTEAFF. The CDR3 bases are TGTGCCAGCAGCTTTCAAGGGAACACTGAAGCTTTCTTT.

This chain connects TRBV20-1 to TRBJ2-7, with 9 bases that match TRBD1. Germline V gene sequence: CDR1 DFQATT, CDR2 SNEGSKA (reference sequence). The length of the CDR3 is 11 residues. The V segment lost 8 bases and the J segment 11 bases; nucleotides outside the gene matches: 10. The CDR3 spells CSTATGGDEYF. DNA of the CDR3: TGCAGTACCGCAACAGGGGGCGATGAGTACTTC.

The gene calls are TRBV19 and TRBJ1-2; D gene unclear. CDR3 length: 15 residues. Deletions cut 2 bases from V and 4 bases from J, with 14 bases between. Germline V gene sequence: CDR1 LNHDA, CDR2 SQIVND (reference sequence). The CDR3 coding sequence is TGTGCCAGTAGTATAACTAAAGGAGCCGCCTATGGCTACACCTTC. Its translation: CASSITKGAAYGYTF.

V usage is TRBV6-2 or TRBV6-3 and J usage is TRBJ1-5; perhaps TRBD1 as D (5 bases). Trimming left V 0 bases short and J 6 bases short, with 15 bases between. The CDR3 runs 16 residues. The germline V gene encodes CDR1 MNHEY and CDR2 SVGEGT. CDR3 sequence reads: CASSYSKGRVGQPQHF. The CDR3 DNA reads TGTGCCAGCAGTTACTCGAAGGGGAGGGTCGGTCAGCCCCAGCATTTT.

This chain connects TRBV23-1 to TRBJ1-2; D gene ambiguous. TRBV23-1 is given ORF status, its function remaining uncertain. CDR3 length: 13 residues. The germline V and J ends were trimmed by 11 bases and 8 bases, with 21 bases remaining between them. CDR3 loop: CADLGDDAGGYTF. CDR3 sequence (DNA): TGCGCCGACCTCGGAGACGACGCCGGAGGCTACACCTTC.

This clone came up once. The J gene is TRBJ1-6, the V gene TRBV4-1; a possible D gene is TRBD1 (6 bases). V was pared by 0 bases and J by 9 bases, with 15 bases between. Germline V gene lookup returns CDR1 MGHRA and CDR2 YSYEKL. This CDR3 is built from 16 residues. CDR3 DNA sequence: TGCGCCAGCAGCCAAGAACCAGGACAGTGGGGTTCACCCCTCCACTTT. Encoded protein: CASSQEPGQWGSPLHF.

V is TRBV27 and J is TRBJ1-2; D is uncertain. From germline, CDR1 is MNHEY and CDR2 SMNVEV (reference sequence). This CDR3 contains 14 residues. The germline V and J ends were trimmed by 4 bases and 3 bases, with 12 bases remaining between them. In nucleotides, the CDR3 is TGTGCCAGCAGTTCCGGAAACCGATACTATGGCTACACCTTC. Translated: CASSSGNRYYGYTF.

The chain is built from TRBV6-2 or TRBV6-3 and TRBJ1-2; D is perhaps TRBD1 (6 bases). CDR3 size: 17 residues. The ends were cut back, 6 bases at V and 4 bases at J, with 24 bases in the middle. Germline V CDR1 and CDR2: MNHEY, SVGEGT. The CDR3, as DNA: TGTGCCAGCAGCTCTCTCAGGGGTCCCCTACTCCTCTATGGCTACACCTTC. Amino acid sequence: CASSSLRGPLLLYGYTF.

V gene TRBV28 combines with J gene TRBJ2-7; 9 bases line up with TRBD1. The CDR3 runs to 15 residues. With V trimmed by 10 bases and J by 2 bases, 12 bases remained unmatched. Germline CDR1 MDHEN, CDR2 SYDVKM. The CDR3 DNA follows: TGTGCCATCAGCGGGTCGGGACAGGGCCCCTACGAGCAGTACTTC. Its protein product is CAISGSGQGPYEQYF.

This clone showed up many times. The chain joins TRBV3-1 (or the pseudogene TRBV3-2) to TRBJ2-7, with a weak D call TRBD2 (7 bases). V was clipped by 8 bases and J by 0 bases, with 11 bases between them. The germline CDR1 and CDR2 sequences are LGHDT and YNNKEL (reference sequence). CDR3 length equals 13 residues. The CDR3 protein is CASGGASSYEQYF. Here the CDR3 DNA reads TGTGCCAGCGGGGGGGCGAGCTCCTACGAGCAGTACTTC.

V is TRBV9 and J is TRBJ1-1, with no clear D. From germline, CDR1 is SGDLS and CDR2 YYNGEE. The CDR3 is 15 residues long. Trimming removed 3 bases from V and 0 bases from J, with 12 bases in between. The CDR3 bases are TGTGCCAGCAGCGCCGGACTCCAGATGAACACTGAAGCTTTCTTT. Translated, it gives CASSAGLQMNTEAFF.

This clone was seen just once. The rearrangement joins TRBV9 to TRBJ1-3; D is ambiguous. This CDR3 has 14 amino acids. Trimming removed 1 base from V and 3 bases from J, with 8 bases in between. Per the germline V gene, CDR1 is SGDLS and CDR2 is YYNGEE. The CDR3 bases are TGTGCCAGCAGCGTACCGGCAGATGGAAACACCATATATTTT. Amino acid sequence: CASSVPADGNTIYF.

V is TRBV18 and J is TRBJ1-3; no clear D gene. Germline loops: CDR1 KGHSH, CDR2 LQKENI. Trimming took 4 bases from V and 0 from J, leaving 16 bases between them. The CDR3 totals 17 residues. The CDR3 DNA reads as TGTGCCAGCTCACGACCACCTTACGGAGACTCTGGAAACACCATATATTTT. This gives the protein CASSRPPYGDSGNTIYF. The complete variable domain, with remaining parts taken from reference TRBV18 and TRBJ1-3, reads NAGVMQNPRHLVRRRGQEARLRCSPMKGHSHVYWYRQLPEEGLKFMVYLQKENIIDESGMPKERFSAEFPKEGPSILRIQQVVRGDSAAYFCASSRPPYGDSGNTIYFGEGSWLTVV.